The rows below give T cell receptor beta chains drawn from one sample of a study of blood T cell repertoires in COVID-19. Clones were read by immunoSEQ multiplex PCR, and TCRdb kept only the in-frame ones, dropping some. This sample carries roughly 200,000 clones, roughly nine tenths of them seen once, and the ten largest clones take roughly 2.4%. Sequencing was performed on PBMCs or T cells enriched from blood (not recorded which). The source is a woman between 40 and 50 years old with acute COVID-19. CDR3s include the opening cysteine and the closing phenylalanine or tryptophan. A D gene is named only where the DNA matches it firmly. A row's size may be missing; if present it is once, few, many or a size class.

v_gene: TRBV4-1
abundance: -
j_gene: TRBJ2-4
d_gene: TRBD1
CDR3nt: TGCGCCAGCAGCCAAACCGGGACAGGGGTGGTTCCAGGCATTCAGTACTTC
CDR3aa: CASSQTGTGVVPGIQYF

v_gene: TRBV10-3
abundance: -
j_gene: TRBJ1-1
d_gene: -
CDR3nt: TGTGCCACTTTCAGGGGACCCAAGGACACTGAAGCTTTCTTT
CDR3aa: CATFRGPKDTEAFF

v_gene: TRBV12-5
abundance: once
j_gene: TRBJ1-4
d_gene: TRBD1
CDR3nt: TGTGCTAGTGGTCCCAGGGGGCTGGCTAATGAAAAACTGTTTTTT
CDR3aa: CASGPRGLANEKLFF

v_gene: TRBV4-3
abundance: -
j_gene: TRBJ2-6
d_gene: -
CDR3nt: TGCGCCAGCAGCCAAGATTTTGGGACTCCAAACTCTGGGGCCAACGTCCTGACTTTC
CDR3aa: CASSQDFGTPNSGANVLTF

v_gene: TRBV27
abundance: -
j_gene: TRBJ1-1
d_gene: -
CDR3nt: TGTGCCAGCAGTTTATCTACAAACACTGAAGCTTTCTTT
CDR3aa: CASSLSTNTEAFF

v_gene: TRBV18
abundance: -
j_gene: TRBJ1-4
d_gene: TRBD1
CDR3nt: TGTGCCAGCTCACCAGCAGGGGGGAATGAAAAACTGTTTTTT
CDR3aa: CASSPAGGNEKLFF

v_gene: TRBV5-1
abundance: -
j_gene: TRBJ2-7
d_gene: -
CDR3nt: TGCGCCAGCAGCTTGGGCCGGGACTGGAGGGTAGAGCAGTACTTC
CDR3aa: CASSLGRDWRVEQYF

v_gene: TRBV7-9
abundance: few
j_gene: TRBJ2-1
d_gene: TRBD2
CDR3nt: TGTGCCAGCAGCCCGGGGGGGGGCGGAGCAGCCGTATACAATGAGCAGTTCTTC
CDR3aa: CASSPGGGGAAVYNEQFF

v_gene: TRBV5-6
abundance: -
j_gene: TRBJ1-2
d_gene: -
CDR3nt: TGTGCCAGCAGCCGAGGAAAAATCTCCCGCCCTTACTATGGCTACACCTTC
CDR3aa: CASSRGKISRPYYGYTF

v_gene: TRBV27
abundance: -
j_gene: TRBJ2-3
d_gene: TRBD2
CDR3nt: TGTGCCAGCAGTTTAAGCGGGAGGAGCACAGATACGCAGTATTTT
CDR3aa: CASSLSGRSTDTQYF

v_gene: TRBV9
abundance: -
j_gene: TRBJ1-6
d_gene: -
CDR3nt: TGTGCCAGCAGCCCCCCTTGGGGGGATGGGGATAATTCACCCCTCCACTTT
CDR3aa: CASSPPWGDGDNSPLHF

v_gene: TRBV4-1
abundance: -
j_gene: TRBJ2-7
d_gene: TRBD1
CDR3nt: TGCGCCAGCAGCCTCGGACAGGGGACCCTACTAGAGCAGTACTTC
CDR3aa: CASSLGQGTLLEQYF

v_gene: TRBV7-2
abundance: -
j_gene: TRBJ2-1
d_gene: TRBD2
CDR3nt: TGTGCCAGCAGCTTAAAATTGGTAGCGGGCACCTACAATGAGCAGTTCTTC
CDR3aa: CASSLKLVAGTYNEQFF

v_gene: TRBV3-1/TRBV3-2
abundance: -
j_gene: TRBJ1-1
d_gene: -
CDR3nt: TGTGCCAGCAGCCAAGTTCAGGGTTACACTGAAGCTTTCTTT
CDR3aa: CASSQVQGYTEAFF

v_gene: TRBV25-1
abundance: -
j_gene: TRBJ2-5
d_gene: -
CDR3nt: TGTGCCAGCAGTGAATATGGGGGACAAATTTCAGGAACCCAGTACTTC
CDR3aa: CASSEYGGQISGTQYF